Each of the 23 T cell receptor beta chains below was sequenced from the same sample in a study of blood T cell repertoires in COVID-19. Clones were read by immunoSEQ multiplex PCR, and TCRdb kept only the in-frame ones, dropping some. The sample has 180,000 or so clones, about 88% seen once. Material for sequencing was peripheral blood. The receptors stem from a man aged 18 to 35 with acute or convalescent COVID-19.

The sample holds one count of this clone. The chain combines TRBV6-2 or TRBV6-3 with TRBJ2-7; 9 bases match TRBD2. The germline V gene encodes CDR1 MNHEY and CDR2 SVGEGT. V was pared by 2 bases and J by 2 bases, with 4 bases of the junction left unmatched. This CDR3 has 15 amino acids. CDR3 protein: CASSYGIAGAYEQYF. The CDR3 bases are TGTGCCAGCAGTTACGGTATAGCGGGGGCCTACGAGCAGTACTTC.

The CDR3 region is CASSLTGGYNSPLHF. CDR3 coding DNA: TGTGCCAGCAGCCTGACGGGGGGCTATAATTCACCCCTCCACTTT. This chain joins TRBV5-5 and TRBJ1-6, with D tentatively TRBD1 (5 bases). The CDR3 loop spans 15 amino acids. Per the germline V gene, CDR1 is SGHKS and CDR2 is YYEKEE (reference sequence). V dropped 4 bases and J dropped 3 bases, with 11 bases sitting between them.

J is TRBJ1-1 and V is TRBV19; possible D gene TRBD1, 6 bases. The CDR3 length is 16 residues. The V gene's germline CDR1 is LNHDA and CDR2 SQIVND (reference sequence). The V gene lost 2 bases and the J gene lost 1 base, with 14 bases spanning the gap. CDR3 loop: CASSIPPGQPNTEAFF. The CDR3 DNA follows: TGTGCCAGTAGTATACCCCCCGGACAGCCGAACACTGAAGCTTTCTTT.

This sequence joins TRBV5-1 and TRBJ1-4; D is unclear. CDR1 SGHRS and CDR2 YFSETQ come from the germline V gene. The CDR3 sequence is 13 residues long. V was shortened by 3 bases and J by 2 bases, with 5 bases between the two germline ends. The CDR3 DNA reads TGCGCCAGCAGCTCCTATACTAATGAAAAACTGTTTTTT. Translated: CASSSYTNEKLFF. The full variable domain, its missing parts supplied by reference TRBV5-1 and TRBJ1-4, is KAGVTQTPRYLIKTRGQQVTLSCSPISGHRSVSWYQQTPGQGLQFLFEYFSETQRNKGNFPGRFSGRQFSNSRSEMNVSTLELGDSALYLCASSSYTNEKLFFGSGTQLSVL.

A single count supports this clone. J is TRBJ2-1 and V is TRBV5-1, with D possibly TRBD1 on 5 matching bases. Germline lookup yields CDR1 SGHRS and CDR2 YFSETQ. This CDR3 is built from 13 residues. Trimming took off 0 bases at V and 10 bases at J, with 11 bases between the two ends. CDR3: CASSLEGAGEQFF. CDR3 DNA: TGCGCCAGCAGCTTGGAGGGCGCAGGGGAGCAGTTCTTC.

The V call is TRBV2, the J call TRBJ1-5; D unresolved. From germline, CDR1 is SNHLY and CDR2 FYNNEI. The germline V and J ends were trimmed by 1 base and 6 bases, with 16 bases remaining between them. The CDR3 consists of 16 residues. The CDR3 coding sequence is TGTGCCAGCAGTGAAGAGGCGGTCTCGTCGGGTCAGCCCCAGCATTTT. This encodes CASSEEAVSSGQPQHF.

This rearrangement joins TRBV11-3 to TRBJ2-1, with TRBD2 as a possible D gene (6 bases). This CDR3 is built from 12 residues. The germline V gene has CDR1 SGHNT and CDR2 YENEEA. V was clipped by 5 bases and J by 8 bases, with 10 bases between them. The CDR3 DNA is TGTGCCAGCAGCCCGTCTAGCGATGAGCAGTTCTTC. Translating gives CASSPSSDEQFF.

V usage is TRBV3-1 (or the pseudogene TRBV3-2) and J usage is TRBJ1-3; D is undetermined. V lost 6 bases to trimming and J lost 2 bases, with 11 bases between them. The germline V gene has CDR1 LGHDT and CDR2 YNNKEL (reference sequence). CDR3 length: 14 residues. In nucleotides, the CDR3 is TGTGCCAGCAGGCCGGGATTAACTGGAAACACCATATATTTT. It specifies CASRPGLTGNTIYF.

The chain has TRBV2 and TRBJ2-3; TRBD1 is a possible D gene (5 bases). Germline V gene sequence: CDR1 SNHLY, CDR2 FYNNEI. The CDR3 has 15 amino acids. V gave up 3 bases and J gave up 4 bases, with 14 bases separating them. The CDR3: CASSDGRRGSDTQYF. The CDR3 DNA reads TGTGCCAGCAGTGATGGACGTAGGGGCTCAGATACGCAGTATTTT.

This clone showed up just a few times. The chain links TRBV5-1 to TRBJ2-3, with D tentatively TRBD2 (9 bases). In germline, CDR1 is SGHRS, CDR2 YFSETQ. This CDR3 contains 17 residues. Trimming cost V 4 bases and J 1 base, with 19 bases left between them. CDR3: CASSKRGDRRGTDTQYF. As DNA, the CDR3 is TGCGCCAGCAGCAAGCGGGGGGACAGGAGGGGCACAGATACGCAGTATTTT.

This chain links TRBV6-1 with TRBJ1-5, with 8 positions matching TRBD1. Trimming removed 3 bases from V and 2 bases from J; junction bases left unmatched: 12. The CDR3 is 18 amino acids. Per the germline V gene, CDR1 is MNHNS and CDR2 is SASEGT. CDR3 bases: TGTGCCAGCAGTGATAACAGGGTAGGACAGGGTGGCAATCAGCCCCAGCATTTT. Encoded protein: CASSDNRVGQGGNQPQHF.

The J gene is TRBJ1-5, the V gene TRBV28; 7 positions match TRBD1. CDR1 is MDHEN, CDR2 SYDVKM, per germline. This CDR3 is 14 amino acids long. V shed 4 bases and J 6 bases; nucleotides not matched to a gene: 6. The CDR3 region is CASSSQHRGQPQHF. CDR3 DNA: TGTGCCAGCAGTTCTCAACACAGGGGTCAGCCCCAGCATTTT.

The V and J genes are TRBV7-9 and TRBJ1-1; D unresolved. The CDR3 consists of 12 residues. Trimming left V 3 bases short and J 6 bases short, with 8 bases between. CDR1 SEHNR and CDR2 FQNEAQ come from the germline V gene (reference sequence). The CDR3 DNA sequence: TGTGCCAGCAGCTTGAGGGCTTCTGAAGCTTTCTTT. Translation gives CASSLRASEAFF.

The chain uses TRBV9 and TRBJ1-1; possibly TRBD1 for D (5 bases). This CDR3 spans 13 amino acids. The germline gives CDR1 SGDLS, CDR2 YYNGEE. Trimming shortened V by 0 bases and J by 11 bases, and 14 bases separated the two germline ends. The CDR3 region is CASSVAPQGSAFF. Written as DNA, the CDR3 is TGTGCCAGCAGCGTAGCTCCGCAGGGTAGTGCTTTCTTT.

This chain connects TRBV7-6 to TRBJ2-3, with 7 nucleotides matching TRBD1. This CDR3 comprises 16 residues. Germline V gene sequence: CDR1 SGHVS, CDR2 FNYEAQ. V shed 5 bases, J shed 1 base, and the junction held 9 bases outside the gene matches. The CDR3 nucleotides read TGTGCCAGCAGCCCTTACAGGGGTGGGGGCACAGATACGCAGTATTTT. It translates to CASSPYRGGGTDTQYF.

The chain is built from TRBV30 and TRBJ1-1; D gene ambiguous. Germline values: CDR1 GTSNPN, CDR2 SVGIG (reference sequence). The CDR3 runs 13 residues. V lost 1 base and J 2 bases, leaving 8 bases between the germline ends. CDR3 sequence: CAWSAQDNTEAFF. The CDR3 nucleotides read TGTGCCTGGAGTGCCCAGGATAACACTGAAGCTTTCTTT.

The chain recombines TRBV28 with TRBJ1-4; the D gene is possibly TRBD1 (6 bases). The CDR3 extends over 15 amino acids. V was pared by 8 bases and J by 6 bases, with 19 bases between. Germline V gene lookup returns CDR1 MDHEN and CDR2 SYDVKM. Written as DNA, the CDR3 is TGTGCCAGCCAGGGGACAACCGGCATAGATGAAAAACTGTTTTTT. Its protein is CASQGTTGIDEKLFF.

This clone is termed medium-sized. This chain links TRBV19 with TRBJ1-3; 7 bases align to TRBD1. The CDR3 is made up of 16 amino acids. Germline V gene lookup returns CDR1 LNHDA and CDR2 SQIVND (reference sequence). V lost 4 bases and J lost 0; bases outside the gene matches: 6. In DNA, the CDR3 is TGTGCCAGTAGTAGCCGGGACAGCATCTCTGGAAACACCATATATTTT. This encodes CASSSRDSISGNTIYF. Filled out from reference TRBV19 and TRBJ1-3, the complete variable domain reads DGGITQSPKYLFRKEGQNVTLSCEQNLNHDAMYWYRQDPGQGLRLIYYSQIVNDFQKGDIAEGYSVSREKKESFPLTVTSAQKNPTAFYLCASSSRDSISGNTIYFGEGSWLTVV.

The chain joins TRBV2 to TRBJ2-2; 7 bases agree with TRBD2. Per the germline V gene, CDR1 is SNHLY and CDR2 is FYNNEI. This CDR3 contains 15 residues. Losses at the gene ends were 5 bases for V and 5 bases for J; bases not matched to a gene: 8. The chain's CDR3 is CASSRKRGRTGELFF. The DNA for the CDR3 is TGTGCCAGCAGTAGGAAGCGGGGAAGGACCGGGGAGCTGTTTTTT. The complete variable domain, with remaining parts taken from reference TRBV2 and TRBJ2-2, reads EPEVTQTPSHQVTQMGQEVILRCVPISNHLYFYWYRQILGQKVEFLVSFYNNEISEKSEIFDDQFSVERPDGSNFTLKIRSTKLEDSAMYFCASSRKRGRTGELFFGEGSRLTVL.

The V and J genes are TRBV10-2 and TRBJ1-4; 11 bases are shared with TRBD1. The CDR3 is 19 amino acids. The J segment lost 2 bases and the V segment lost 3 bases, leaving 11 bases of the junction unmatched. The V gene's germline CDR1 is WSHSY and CDR2 SAAADI. The CDR3 region has the DNA TGCGCCAGCAGTGACCCTGAAAACTGGGACAGGGGGACTAATGAAAAACTGTTTTTT. Protein product: CASSDPENWDRGTNEKLFF.

The genes are TRBV5-1 and TRBJ1-6; 7 nucleotides agree with TRBD1. V shed 5 bases, J shed 0 bases, and the junction held 2 bases outside the gene matches. The germline V gene encodes CDR1 SGHRS and CDR2 YFSETQ. The CDR3 loop spans 15 amino acids. The CDR3 sequence: CASRQGSSYNSPLHF. DNA of the CDR3: TGCGCCAGCAGACAGGGGAGCTCCTATAATTCACCCCTCCACTTT.

The chain uses TRBV6-5 and TRBJ1-2; 7 positions match TRBD1. V lost 0 bases to trimming and J lost 7 bases; unmatched junction nucleotides: 8. From germline, CDR1 is MNHEY and CDR2 SVGAGI. The CDR3 sequence is 15 residues long. CDR3 coding DNA: TGTGCCAGCAGTTACTCACAGGGGACGGTCAGTGGCTACACCTTC. It yields the protein CASSYSQGTVSGYTF.

The rearrangement uses TRBV30 and TRBJ2-7, with 9 nucleotides matching TRBD1. The J segment lost 6 bases and the V segment lost 5 bases, leaving 8 bases of the junction unmatched. The CDR3 is 13 residues long. The germline gives CDR1 GTSNPN, CDR2 SVGIG (reference sequence). The CDR3 loop is CAWARQGGGEQYF. In nucleotides, the CDR3 is TGTGCCTGGGCCCGACAGGGGGGAGGCGAGCAGTACTTC. Filled out from reference TRBV30 and TRBJ2-7, the complete variable domain reads SQTIHQWPATLVQPVGSPLSLECTVEGTSNPNLYWYRQAAGRGLQLLFYSVGIGQISSEVPQNLSASRPQDRQFILSSKKLLLSDSGFYLCAWARQGGGEQYFGPGTRLTVT.